This T cell receptor (beta chain) was retrieved from a study of patients and donors after allogeneic stem cell transplantation. This clonotype was detected a few times. This CDR3 region has 14 residues. Looked up from germline, CDR1 is SGHTA and CDR2 is FQGTGA. Trimming pared 3 bases from V and 1 base from J, leaving 9 bases between. TCRdb itself ran the RT-PCR reads through MiXCR, one entry per CDR3 protein. The profile shows about 160,000 distinct CDR3 sequences, 24% of them singletons. This chain links TRBV7-3 with TRBJ1-2; D uncertain. Specimen: blood, either unsorted or a sorted T cell fraction (not recorded which). The sequence was collected from a human donor who was either an allogeneic HSCT recipient or a stem cell or donor lymphocyte infusion donor (not recorded which). It is not recorded whose cells these are; they may come from a transplant donor. CDR3 protein: CASSLVQRNYGYTF. CDR3 DNA: TGTGCCAGCAGCTTGGTTCAGCGTAACTATGGCTACACCTTC.